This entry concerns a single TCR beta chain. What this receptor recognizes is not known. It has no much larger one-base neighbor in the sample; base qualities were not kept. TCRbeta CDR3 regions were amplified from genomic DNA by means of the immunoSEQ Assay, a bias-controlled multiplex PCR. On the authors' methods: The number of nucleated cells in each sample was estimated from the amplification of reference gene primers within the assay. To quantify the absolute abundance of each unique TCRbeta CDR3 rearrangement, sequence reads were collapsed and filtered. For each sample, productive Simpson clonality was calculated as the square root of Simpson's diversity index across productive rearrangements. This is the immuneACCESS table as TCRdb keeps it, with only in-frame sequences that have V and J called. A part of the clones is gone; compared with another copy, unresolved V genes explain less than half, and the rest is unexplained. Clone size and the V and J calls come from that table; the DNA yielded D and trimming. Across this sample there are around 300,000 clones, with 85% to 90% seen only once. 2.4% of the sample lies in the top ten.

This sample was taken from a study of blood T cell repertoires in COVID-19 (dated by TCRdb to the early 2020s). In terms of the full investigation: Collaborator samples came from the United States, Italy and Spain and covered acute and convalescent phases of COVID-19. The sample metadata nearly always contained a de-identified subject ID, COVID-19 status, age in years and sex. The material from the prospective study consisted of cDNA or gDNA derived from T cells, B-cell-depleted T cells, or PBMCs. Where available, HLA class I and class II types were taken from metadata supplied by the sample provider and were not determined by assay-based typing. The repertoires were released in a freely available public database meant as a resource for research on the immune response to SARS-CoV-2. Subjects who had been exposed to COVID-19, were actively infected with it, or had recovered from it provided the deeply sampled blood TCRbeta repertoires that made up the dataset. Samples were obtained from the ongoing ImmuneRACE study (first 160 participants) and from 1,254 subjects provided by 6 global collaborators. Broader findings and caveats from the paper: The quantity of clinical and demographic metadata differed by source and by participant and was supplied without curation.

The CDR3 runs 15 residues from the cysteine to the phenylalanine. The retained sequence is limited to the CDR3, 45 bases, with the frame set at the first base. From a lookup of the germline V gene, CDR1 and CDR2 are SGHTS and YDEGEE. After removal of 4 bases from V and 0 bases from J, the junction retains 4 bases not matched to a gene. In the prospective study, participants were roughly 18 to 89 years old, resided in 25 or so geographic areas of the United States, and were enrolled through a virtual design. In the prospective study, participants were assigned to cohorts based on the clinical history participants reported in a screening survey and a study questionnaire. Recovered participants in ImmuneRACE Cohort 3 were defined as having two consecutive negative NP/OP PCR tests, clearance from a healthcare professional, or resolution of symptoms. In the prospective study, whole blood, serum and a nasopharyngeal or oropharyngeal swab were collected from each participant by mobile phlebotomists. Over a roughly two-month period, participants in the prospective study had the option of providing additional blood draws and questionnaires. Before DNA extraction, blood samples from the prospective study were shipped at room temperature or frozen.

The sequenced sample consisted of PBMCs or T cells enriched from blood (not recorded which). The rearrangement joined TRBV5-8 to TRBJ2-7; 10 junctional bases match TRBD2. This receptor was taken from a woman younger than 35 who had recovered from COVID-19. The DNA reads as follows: TGTGCCAGCAGCCTTAGCGGGGGGAGCTCCTACGAGCAGTACTTC. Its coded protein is CASSLSGGSSYEQYF.